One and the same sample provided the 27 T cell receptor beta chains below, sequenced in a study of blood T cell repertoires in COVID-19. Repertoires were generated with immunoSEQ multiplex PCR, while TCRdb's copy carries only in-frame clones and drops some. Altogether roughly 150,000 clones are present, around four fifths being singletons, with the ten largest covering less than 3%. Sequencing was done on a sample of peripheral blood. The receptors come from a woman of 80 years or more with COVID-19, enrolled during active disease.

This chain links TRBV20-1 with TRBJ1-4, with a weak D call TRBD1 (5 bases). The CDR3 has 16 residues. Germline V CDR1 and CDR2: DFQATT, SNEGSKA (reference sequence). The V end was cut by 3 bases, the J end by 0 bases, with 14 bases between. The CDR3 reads CSASYQWGSTNEKLFF. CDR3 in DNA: TGCAGTGCTAGTTACCAGTGGGGCTCAACTAATGAAAAACTGTTTTTT.

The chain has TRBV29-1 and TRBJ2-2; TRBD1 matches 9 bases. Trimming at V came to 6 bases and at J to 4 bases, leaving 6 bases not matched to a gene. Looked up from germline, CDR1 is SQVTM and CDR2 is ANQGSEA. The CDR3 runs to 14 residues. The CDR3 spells CSVTGTGTTGELFF. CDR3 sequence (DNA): TGCAGCGTAACCGGGACAGGGACCACCGGGGAGCTGTTTTTT.

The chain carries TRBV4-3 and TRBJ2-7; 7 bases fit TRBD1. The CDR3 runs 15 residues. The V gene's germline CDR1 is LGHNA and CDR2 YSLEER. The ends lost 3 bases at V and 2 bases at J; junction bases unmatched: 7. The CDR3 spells CASSQGPGQPYEQYF. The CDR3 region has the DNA TGCGCCAGCAGCCAGGGCCCGGGACAGCCCTACGAGCAGTACTTC.

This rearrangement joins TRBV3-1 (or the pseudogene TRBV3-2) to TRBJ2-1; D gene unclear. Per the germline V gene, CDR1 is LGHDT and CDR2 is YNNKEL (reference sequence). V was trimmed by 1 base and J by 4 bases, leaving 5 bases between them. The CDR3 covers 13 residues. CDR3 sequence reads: CASSQVVYNEQFF. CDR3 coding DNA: TGTGCCAGCAGCCAAGTTGTATACAATGAGCAGTTCTTC.

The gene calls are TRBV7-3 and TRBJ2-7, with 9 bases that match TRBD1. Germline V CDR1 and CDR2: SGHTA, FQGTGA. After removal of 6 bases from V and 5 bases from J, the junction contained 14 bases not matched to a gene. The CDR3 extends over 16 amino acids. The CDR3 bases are TGTGCCAGCAGTCCAAAAGTTTGGACAGGGGACCACGAGCAGTACTTC. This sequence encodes CASSPKVWTGDHEQYF.

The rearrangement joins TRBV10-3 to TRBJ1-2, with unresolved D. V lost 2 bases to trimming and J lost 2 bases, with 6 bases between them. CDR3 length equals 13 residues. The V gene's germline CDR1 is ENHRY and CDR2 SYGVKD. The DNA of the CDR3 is TGTGCCATCAGTGAGACGGGGAACTATGGCTACACCTTC. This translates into CAISETGNYGYTF.

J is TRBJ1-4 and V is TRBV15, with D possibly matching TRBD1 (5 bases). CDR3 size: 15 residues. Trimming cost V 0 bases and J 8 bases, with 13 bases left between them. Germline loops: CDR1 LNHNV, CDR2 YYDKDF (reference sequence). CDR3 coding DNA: TGTGCCACCAGCAGAGATGGGCAGGGCCGGGAAAAACTGTTTTTT. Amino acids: CATSRDGQGREKLFF.

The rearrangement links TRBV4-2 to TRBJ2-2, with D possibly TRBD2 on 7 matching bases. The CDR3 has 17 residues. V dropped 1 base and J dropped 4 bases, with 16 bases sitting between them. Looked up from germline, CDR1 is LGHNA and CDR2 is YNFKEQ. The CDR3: CASSQAPGEGGTGELFF. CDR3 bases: TGTGCCAGCAGCCAAGCACCAGGGGAGGGTGGCACCGGGGAGCTGTTTTTT.

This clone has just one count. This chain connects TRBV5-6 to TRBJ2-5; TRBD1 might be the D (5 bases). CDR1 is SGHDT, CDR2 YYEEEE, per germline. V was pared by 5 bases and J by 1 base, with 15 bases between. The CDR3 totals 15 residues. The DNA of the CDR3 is TGTGCCAGCAGTCTCCCAGGGTTGGCCCAAGAGACCCAGTACTTC. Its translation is CASSLPGLAQETQYF.

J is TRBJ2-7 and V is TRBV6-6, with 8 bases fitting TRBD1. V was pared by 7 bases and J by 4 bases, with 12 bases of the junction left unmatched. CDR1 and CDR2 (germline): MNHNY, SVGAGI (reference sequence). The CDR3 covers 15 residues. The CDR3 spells CASTPSGQGAYEQYF. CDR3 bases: TGTGCCAGCACCCCCTCAGGGCAGGGGGCTTACGAGCAGTACTTC.

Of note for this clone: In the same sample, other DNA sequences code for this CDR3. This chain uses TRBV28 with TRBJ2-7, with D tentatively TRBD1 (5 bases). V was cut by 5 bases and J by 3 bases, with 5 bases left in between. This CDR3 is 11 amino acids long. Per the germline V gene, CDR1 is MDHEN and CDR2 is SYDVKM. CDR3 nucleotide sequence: TGTGCCAGCAGTCAGGGCTACGAGCAGTACTTC. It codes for CASSQGYEQYF.

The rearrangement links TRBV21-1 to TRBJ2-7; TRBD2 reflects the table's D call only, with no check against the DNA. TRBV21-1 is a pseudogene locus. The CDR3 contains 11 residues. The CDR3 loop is CASPVPYEQYF. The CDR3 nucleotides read TGTGCCAGCCCCGTCCCCTACGAGCAGTACTTC.

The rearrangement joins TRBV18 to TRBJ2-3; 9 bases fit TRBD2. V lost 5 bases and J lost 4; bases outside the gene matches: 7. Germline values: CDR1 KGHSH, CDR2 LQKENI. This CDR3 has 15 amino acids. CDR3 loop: CASSGAGGPADTQYF. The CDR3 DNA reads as TGTGCCAGCTCAGGTGCGGGAGGGCCCGCAGATACGCAGTATTTT.

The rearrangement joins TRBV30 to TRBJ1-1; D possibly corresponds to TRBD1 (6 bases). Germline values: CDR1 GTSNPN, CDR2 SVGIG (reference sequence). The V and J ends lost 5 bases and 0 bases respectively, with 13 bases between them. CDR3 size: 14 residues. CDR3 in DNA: TGTGCCTGGGGGAGGGACAACCTGAACACTGAAGCTTTCTTT. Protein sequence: CAWGRDNLNTEAFF.

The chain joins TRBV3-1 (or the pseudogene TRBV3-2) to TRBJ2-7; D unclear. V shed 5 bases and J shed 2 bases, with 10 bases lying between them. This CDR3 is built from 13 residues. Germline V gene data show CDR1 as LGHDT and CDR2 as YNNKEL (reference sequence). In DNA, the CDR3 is TGTGCCAGCAGCTACGCCAGTCCCTACGAGCAGTACTTC. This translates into CASSYASPYEQYF.

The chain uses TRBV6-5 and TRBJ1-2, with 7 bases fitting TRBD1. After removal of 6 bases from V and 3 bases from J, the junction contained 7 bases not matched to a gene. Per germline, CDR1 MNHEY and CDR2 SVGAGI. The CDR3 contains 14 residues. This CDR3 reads CASSLLGGDYGYTF. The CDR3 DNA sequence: TGTGCCAGCAGCTTATTAGGGGGCGACTATGGCTACACCTTC.

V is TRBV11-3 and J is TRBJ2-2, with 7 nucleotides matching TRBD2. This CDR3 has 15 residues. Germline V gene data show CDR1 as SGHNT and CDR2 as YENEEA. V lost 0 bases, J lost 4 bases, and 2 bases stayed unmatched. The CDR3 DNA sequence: TGTGCCAGCAGCTTAGATCGGGGGGTCACCGGGGAGCTGTTTTTT. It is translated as CASSLDRGVTGELFF.

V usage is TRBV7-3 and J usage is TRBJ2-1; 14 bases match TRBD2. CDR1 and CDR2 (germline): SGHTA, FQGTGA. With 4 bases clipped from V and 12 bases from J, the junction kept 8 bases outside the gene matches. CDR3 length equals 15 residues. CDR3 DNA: TGTGCCAGCAGCTCGGGACTAGCGGGAGTGTATGGGCAGTTCTTC. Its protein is CASSSGLAGVYGQFF.

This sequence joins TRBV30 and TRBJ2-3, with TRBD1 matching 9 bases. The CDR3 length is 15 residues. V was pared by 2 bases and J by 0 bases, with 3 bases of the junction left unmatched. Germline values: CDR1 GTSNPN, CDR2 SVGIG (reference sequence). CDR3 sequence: CAWSRDRASTDTQYF. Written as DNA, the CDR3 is TGTGCCTGGAGTAGGGACAGGGCCAGCACAGATACGCAGTATTTT.

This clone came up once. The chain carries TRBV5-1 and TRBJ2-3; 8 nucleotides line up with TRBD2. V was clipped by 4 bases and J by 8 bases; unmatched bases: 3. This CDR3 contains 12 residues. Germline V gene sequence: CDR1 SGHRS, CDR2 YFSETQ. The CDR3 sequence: CASSRREGTQYF. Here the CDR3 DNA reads TGCGCCAGCAGCAGACGGGAGGGTACGCAGTATTTT. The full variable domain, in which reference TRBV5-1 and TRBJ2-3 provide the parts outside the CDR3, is KAGVTQTPRYLIKTRGQQVTLSCSPISGHRSVSWYQQTPGQGLQFLFEYFSETQRNKGNFPGRFSGRQFSNSRSEMNVSTLELGDSALYLCASSRREGTQYFGPGTRLTVL.

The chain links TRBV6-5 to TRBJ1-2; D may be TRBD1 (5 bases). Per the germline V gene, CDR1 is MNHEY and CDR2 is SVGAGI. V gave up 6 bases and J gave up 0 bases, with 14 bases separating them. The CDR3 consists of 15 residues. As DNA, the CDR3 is TGTGCCAGCAGCCCGGGACTCGGGCCTAACTATGGCTACACCTTC. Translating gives CASSPGLGPNYGYTF.

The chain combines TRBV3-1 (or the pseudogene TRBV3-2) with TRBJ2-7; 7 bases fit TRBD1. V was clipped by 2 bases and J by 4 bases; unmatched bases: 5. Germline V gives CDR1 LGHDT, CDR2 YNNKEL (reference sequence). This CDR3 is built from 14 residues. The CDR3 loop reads CASSQYRGTYEQYF. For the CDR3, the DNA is TGTGCCAGCAGCCAATACAGGGGAACTTACGAGCAGTACTTC.

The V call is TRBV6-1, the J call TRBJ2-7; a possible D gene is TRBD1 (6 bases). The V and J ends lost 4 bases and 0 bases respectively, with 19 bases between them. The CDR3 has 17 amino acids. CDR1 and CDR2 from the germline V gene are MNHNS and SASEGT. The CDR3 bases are TGTGCCAGCAGTGGGCAGGGTACCGTAGGGGGCTCCTACGAGCAGTACTTC. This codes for CASSGQGTVGGSYEQYF.

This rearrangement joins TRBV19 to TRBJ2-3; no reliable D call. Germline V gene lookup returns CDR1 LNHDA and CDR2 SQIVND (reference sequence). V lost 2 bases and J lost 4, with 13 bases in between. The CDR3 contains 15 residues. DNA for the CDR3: TGTGCCAGTAGTATAACTACCGATTTATCAGATACGCAGTATTTT. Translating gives CASSITTDLSDTQYF.

CDR3 sequence (DNA): TGCAGCGTTGAAGATCCGGGACAGTCCTACAATGAGCAGTTCTTC. It is translated as CSVEDPGQSYNEQFF. This rearrangement joins TRBV29-1 to TRBJ2-1; 7 bases are shared with TRBD1. The junction had 3 bases not matched to a gene; V was cut back by 0 bases and J by 1 base. Germline CDR1 SQVTM, CDR2 ANQGSEA. The CDR3 has 15 amino acids.

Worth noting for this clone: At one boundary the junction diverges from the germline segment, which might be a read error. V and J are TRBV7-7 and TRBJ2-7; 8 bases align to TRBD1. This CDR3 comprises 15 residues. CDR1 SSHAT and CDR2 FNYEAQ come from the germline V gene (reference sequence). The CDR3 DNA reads TGTGCTAGCAGCCTTGACAGGGGCGGTGTTGGGGAGCAGTACTTC. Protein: CASSLDRGGVGEQYF.

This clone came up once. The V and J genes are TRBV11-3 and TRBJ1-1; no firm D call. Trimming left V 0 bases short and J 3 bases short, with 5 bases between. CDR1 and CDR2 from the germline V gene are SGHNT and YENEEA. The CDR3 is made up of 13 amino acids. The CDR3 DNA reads TGTGCCAGCAGCTTAGAACGGGACACTGAAGCTTTCTTT. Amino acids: CASSLERDTEAFF.